This T cell receptor beta chain appears in the sequencing data of a study of shared clonotypes between healthy human individuals. Findings and caveats of the study: All-four-donor shared clonotypes had higher generation probabilities than non-shared clonotypes did. Owing to a small donor count, the genetic and exposure-history diversity represented was limited. Estimated richness values were generally larger in naive subsets than in memory subsets.

Assay execution took place at the deep level. Measured with immunoSEQ multiplex PCR; TCRdb has only the in-frame clones, and not every one. Among about 2,500,000 clones listed, roughly 92% were seen once. As concerns this clone: Its antigen remains unknown. Other DNA sequences in this sample translate to the same CDR3.

Germline-derived CDR1 and CDR2 are WNHNN and SYGVQD (reference sequence). Trimming took 4 bases from V and 1 from J; bases not matched to a gene: 8. This CDR3 is 16 amino acids long. This sequence was found in a man younger than 30 in good health. The genes are TRBV10-1 and TRBJ2-7; TRBD2 aligns across 9 bases. What was sequenced was naive CD4+ T cells sorted from blood. Noted subset: CD45RA+ positively selected. The CDR3: CASSGELAGSSYEQYF. CDR3 in DNA: TGCGCCAGCAGTGGGGAGCTAGCGGGATCTTCCTACGAGCAGTACTTC.